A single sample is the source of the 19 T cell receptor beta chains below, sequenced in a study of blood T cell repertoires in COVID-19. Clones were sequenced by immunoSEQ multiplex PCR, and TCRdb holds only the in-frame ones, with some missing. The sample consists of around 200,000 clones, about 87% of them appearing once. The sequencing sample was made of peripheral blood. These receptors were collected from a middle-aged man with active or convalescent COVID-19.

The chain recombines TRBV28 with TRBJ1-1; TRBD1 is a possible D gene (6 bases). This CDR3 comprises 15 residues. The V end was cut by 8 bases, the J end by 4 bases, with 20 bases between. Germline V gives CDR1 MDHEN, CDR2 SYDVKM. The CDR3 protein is CASSVGGAGPTEAFF. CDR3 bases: TGTGCCAGCTCGGTTGGGGGCGCGGGTCCCACTGAAGCTTTCTTT.

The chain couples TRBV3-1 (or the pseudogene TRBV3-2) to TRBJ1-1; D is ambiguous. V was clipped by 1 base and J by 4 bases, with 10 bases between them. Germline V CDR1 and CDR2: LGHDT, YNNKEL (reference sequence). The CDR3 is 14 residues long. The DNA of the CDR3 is TGTGCCAGCAGCCAAGTTCGCGGGAGCACTGAAGCTTTCTTT. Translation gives CASSQVRGSTEAFF.

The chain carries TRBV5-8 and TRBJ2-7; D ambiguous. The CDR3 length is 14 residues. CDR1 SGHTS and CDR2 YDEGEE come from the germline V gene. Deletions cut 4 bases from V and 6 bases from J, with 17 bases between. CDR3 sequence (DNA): TGTGCCAGCAGCCTGGCCGGGTATGGCCCCGAGCAGTACTTC. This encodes CASSLAGYGPEQYF.

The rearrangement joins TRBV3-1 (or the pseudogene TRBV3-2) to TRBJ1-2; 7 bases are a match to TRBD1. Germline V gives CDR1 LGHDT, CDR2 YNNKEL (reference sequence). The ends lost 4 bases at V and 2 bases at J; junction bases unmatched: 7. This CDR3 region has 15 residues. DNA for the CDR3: TGTGCCAGCAGCCCCCGAGCAGGGGGAAACTATGGCTACACCTTC. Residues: CASSPRAGGNYGYTF.

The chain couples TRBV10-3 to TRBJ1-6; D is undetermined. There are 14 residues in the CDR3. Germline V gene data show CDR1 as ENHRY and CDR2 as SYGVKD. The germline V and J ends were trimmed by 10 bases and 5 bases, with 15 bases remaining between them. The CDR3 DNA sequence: TGTGCCACCCGAGCGGAGGGAGATAATTCACCCCTCCACTTT. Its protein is CATRAEGDNSPLHF.

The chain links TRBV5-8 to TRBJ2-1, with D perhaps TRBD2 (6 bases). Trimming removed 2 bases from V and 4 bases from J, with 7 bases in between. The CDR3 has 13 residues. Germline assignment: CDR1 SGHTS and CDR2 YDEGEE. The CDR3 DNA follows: TGTGCCAGCAGCTTCCTAGCGTACAATGAGCAGTTCTTC. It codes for CASSFLAYNEQFF.

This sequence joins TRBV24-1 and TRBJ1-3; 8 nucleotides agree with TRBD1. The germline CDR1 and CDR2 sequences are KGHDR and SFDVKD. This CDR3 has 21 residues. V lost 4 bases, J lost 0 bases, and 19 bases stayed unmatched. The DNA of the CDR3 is TGTGCCACCAGTGAAGAACCGGGACAGGAGAATCGAGATGTCTCTGGAAACACCATATATTTT. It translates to CATSEEPGQENRDVSGNTIYF.

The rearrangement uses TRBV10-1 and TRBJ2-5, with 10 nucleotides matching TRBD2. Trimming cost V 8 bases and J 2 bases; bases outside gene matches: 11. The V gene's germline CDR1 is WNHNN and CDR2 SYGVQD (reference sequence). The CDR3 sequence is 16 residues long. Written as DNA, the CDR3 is TGCGCCAGCTCCCCCCGGACTAGCGGACCACAAGAGACCCAGTACTTC. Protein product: CASSPRTSGPQETQYF.

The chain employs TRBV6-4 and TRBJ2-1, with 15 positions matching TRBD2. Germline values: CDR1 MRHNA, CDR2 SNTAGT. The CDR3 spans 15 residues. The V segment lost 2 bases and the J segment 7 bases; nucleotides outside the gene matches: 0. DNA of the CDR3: TGTGCCAGCAGTGACGGGACTAGCGGGGGGAATGAGCAGTTCTTC. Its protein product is CASSDGTSGGNEQFF.

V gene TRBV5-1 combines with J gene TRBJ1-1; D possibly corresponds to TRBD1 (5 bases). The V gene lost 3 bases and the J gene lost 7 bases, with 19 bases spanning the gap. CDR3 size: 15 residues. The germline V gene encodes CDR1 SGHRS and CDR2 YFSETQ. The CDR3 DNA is TGCGCCAGCAGCTCCGGGACGGCGAGCGGGTTTGAAGCTTTCTTT. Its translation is CASSSGTASGFEAFF.

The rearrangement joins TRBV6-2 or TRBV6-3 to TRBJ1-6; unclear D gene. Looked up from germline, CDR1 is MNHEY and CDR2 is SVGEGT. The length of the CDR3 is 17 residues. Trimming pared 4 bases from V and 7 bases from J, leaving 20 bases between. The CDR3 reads CASSSFGAAYLNSPLHF. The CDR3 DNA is TGTGCCAGCAGTTCCTTTGGAGCGGCGTATCTAAATTCACCCCTCCACTTT.

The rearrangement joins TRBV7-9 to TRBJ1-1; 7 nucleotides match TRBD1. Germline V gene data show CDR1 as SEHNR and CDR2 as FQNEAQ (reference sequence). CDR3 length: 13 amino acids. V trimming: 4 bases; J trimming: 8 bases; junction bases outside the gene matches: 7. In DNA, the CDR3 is TGTGCCAGCAGCTACGACAGGGCTAAGGAAGCTTTCTTT. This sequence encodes CASSYDRAKEAFF.

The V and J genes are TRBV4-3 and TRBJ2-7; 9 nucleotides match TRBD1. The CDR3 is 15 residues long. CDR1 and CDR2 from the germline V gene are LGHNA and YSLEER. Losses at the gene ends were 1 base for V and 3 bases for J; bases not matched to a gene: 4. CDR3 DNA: TGCGCCAGCAGCCAAGGGGACAGGGCCATCTACGAGCAGTACTTC. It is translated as CASSQGDRAIYEQYF.

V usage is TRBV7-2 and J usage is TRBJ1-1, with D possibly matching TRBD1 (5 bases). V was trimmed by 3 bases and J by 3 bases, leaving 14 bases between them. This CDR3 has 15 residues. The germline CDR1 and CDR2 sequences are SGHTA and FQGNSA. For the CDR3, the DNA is TGTGCCAGCAGCTTGGGGACGGGGGTGTACACTGAAGCTTTCTTT. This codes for CASSLGTGVYTEAFF.

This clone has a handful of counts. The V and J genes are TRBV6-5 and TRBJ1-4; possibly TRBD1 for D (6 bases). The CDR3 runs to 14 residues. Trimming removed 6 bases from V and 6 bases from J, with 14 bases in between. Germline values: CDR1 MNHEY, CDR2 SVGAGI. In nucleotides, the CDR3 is TGTGCCAGCAGCCAAGGGGGGGGAGATGAAAAACTGTTTTTT. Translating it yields CASSQGGGDEKLFF.

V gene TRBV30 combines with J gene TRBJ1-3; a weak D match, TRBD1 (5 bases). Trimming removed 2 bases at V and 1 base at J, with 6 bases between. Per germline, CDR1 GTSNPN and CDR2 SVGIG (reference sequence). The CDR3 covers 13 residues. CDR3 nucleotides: TGTGCCTGGAGTTCAGGGTCTGGAAACACCATATATTTT. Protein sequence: CAWSSGSGNTIYF.

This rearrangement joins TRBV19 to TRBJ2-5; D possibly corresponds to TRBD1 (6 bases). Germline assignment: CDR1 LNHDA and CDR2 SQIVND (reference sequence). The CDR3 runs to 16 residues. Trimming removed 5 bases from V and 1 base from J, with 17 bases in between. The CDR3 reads CASSPRGRGGQETQYF. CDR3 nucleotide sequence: TGTGCCAGTAGTCCCCGCGGCAGGGGTGGCCAAGAGACCCAGTACTTC. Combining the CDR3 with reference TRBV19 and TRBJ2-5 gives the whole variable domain DGGITQSPKYLFRKEGQNVTLSCEQNLNHDAMYWYRQDPGQGLRLIYYSQIVNDFQKGDIAEGYSVSREKKESFPLTVTSAQKNPTAFYLCASSPRGRGGQETQYFGPGTRLLVL.

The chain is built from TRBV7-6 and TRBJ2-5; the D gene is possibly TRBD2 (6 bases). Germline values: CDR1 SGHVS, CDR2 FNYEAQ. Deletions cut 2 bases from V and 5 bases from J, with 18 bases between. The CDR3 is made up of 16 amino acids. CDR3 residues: CASSLNPGTSGETQYF. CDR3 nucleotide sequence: TGTGCCAGCAGCTTAAATCCCGGGACTTCAGGGGAGACCCAGTACTTC.

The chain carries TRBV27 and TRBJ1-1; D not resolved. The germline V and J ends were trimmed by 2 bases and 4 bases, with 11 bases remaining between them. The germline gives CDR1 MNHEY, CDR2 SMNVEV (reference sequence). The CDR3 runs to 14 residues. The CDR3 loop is CASSLGGLGTEAFF. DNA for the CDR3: TGTGCCAGCAGTTTAGGAGGGTTGGGCACTGAAGCTTTCTTT.